Reported below is one T cell receptor beta chain. This specimen belongs to a study of blood T cell repertoires in COVID-19. Deletions cut 3 bases from V and 7 bases from J, with 19 bases between. This CDR3 is built from 16 residues. The germline V gene encodes CDR1 SGDLS and CDR2 YYNGEE. This table comes from immunoSEQ multiplex PCR, and its TCRdb copy is limited to in-frame clones, with some not included. The sample records about 210,000 clones, about 90% being singletons. The chain is built from TRBV9 and TRBJ1-4; tentative D call: TRBD1 (5 bases). The receptor's source is a young man with acute or convalescent COVID-19. The sequencing sample was made of peripheral blood. CDR3 loop: CASSGPGGRRGEKLFF. The CDR3 DNA reads as TGTGCCAGCAGCGGACCCGGGGGGAGGCGAGGTGAAAAACTGTTTTTT.